This entry lists 9 T cell receptor beta chains sequenced from one sample in a study of blood T cell repertoires in COVID-19. Produced via immunoSEQ multiplex PCR; TCRdb's table is partial and in-frame only. This table has 80,000 to 95,000 clones, about 84% appearing once. Sequencing was carried out using peripheral blood. The source of these receptors is a woman in her seventies with acute or convalescent COVID-19.

The CDR3 DNA reads TGCGCCAGCACTAGCGGGAGAAGCACAGATACGCAGTATTTT. Translated, it gives CASTSGRSTDTQYF. The V gene is TRBV10-1, the J gene TRBJ2-3, with 10 bases lining up with TRBD2. There are 14 residues in the CDR3. CDR1 WNHNN and CDR2 SYGVQD come from the germline V gene (reference sequence). J was trimmed by 0 bases and V by 7 bases; bases with no gene match: 1.

This rearrangement joins TRBV18 to TRBJ1-1, with D perhaps TRBD1 (6 bases). Germline V gene lookup returns CDR1 KGHSH and CDR2 LQKENI. V was shortened by 3 bases and J by 0 bases, with 17 bases between the two germline ends. The CDR3 has 17 residues. This CDR3 is CASSPGQGMELNTEAFF. CDR3 in DNA: TGTGCCAGCTCACCCGGGCAGGGGATGGAACTGAACACTGAAGCTTTCTTT.

The sample holds a few counts of this clone. This rearrangement joins TRBV5-4 to TRBJ2-1; 7 nucleotides agree with TRBD1. V dropped 4 bases and J dropped 10; count of bases not matched to a gene: 11. The germline CDR1 and CDR2 sequences are SGHNT and YYREEE (reference sequence). The CDR3 sequence is 14 residues long. CDR3 nucleotides: TGTGCCAGCAGCCAGAGGGGGCTCGGGGCCGAGCAGTTCTTC. As protein: CASSQRGLGAEQFF.

The chain joins TRBV2 to TRBJ2-7; 7 bases match TRBD1. The CDR3 is 14 amino acids. Per germline, CDR1 SNHLY and CDR2 FYNNEI. The V and J ends lost 6 bases and 4 bases, in that order; junction bases with no gene match: 9. CDR3 in DNA: TGTGCCAGCAGCGTCGACAGGGATGGTTACGAGCAGTACGTC. This translates into CASSVDRDGYEQYV.

This sequence joins TRBV7-2 and TRBJ1-2, with a possible D match to TRBD1 (5 bases). Trimming stripped 5 bases from V and 5 bases from J, with 18 bases between. Per the germline V gene, CDR1 is SGHTA and CDR2 is FQGNSA. The CDR3 is 15 amino acids. The CDR3 sequence: CASSTFLGGSYGYTF. The CDR3 DNA follows: TGTGCCAGCAGCACCTTCCTCGGGGGGTCATATGGCTACACCTTC.

This clone appeared a few times. This chain connects TRBV5-4 to TRBJ2-5; D is undetermined. CDR1 is SGHNT, CDR2 YYREEE, per germline (reference sequence). This CDR3 comprises 17 residues. V gave up 3 bases and J gave up 2 bases, with 20 bases separating them. CDR3 nucleotide sequence: TGTGCCAGCAGCTCCCCAAAGAATGGGCAGGCTCAAGAGACCCAGTACTTC. It yields the protein CASSSPKNGQAQETQYF.

This chain uses TRBV3-1 (or the pseudogene TRBV3-2) with TRBJ1-1; D gene ambiguous. CDR1 is LGHDT and CDR2 is YNNKEL in the germline V gene (reference sequence). The length of the CDR3 is 15 residues. Trimming cost V 0 bases and J 6 bases, with 14 bases left between them. The CDR3 reads CASSQDLWAPAEAFF. Written as DNA, the CDR3 is TGTGCCAGCAGCCAAGATTTGTGGGCTCCGGCTGAAGCTTTCTTT.

The CDR3 DNA sequence: TGTGCCAGCAGACTAGACACATGGACAGGGACACACCCGGCTTTCTTT. Amino acids: CASRLDTWTGTHPAFF. The chain couples TRBV6-6 to TRBJ1-1; 8 nucleotides align to TRBD1. Germline-derived CDR1 and CDR2 are MNHNY and SVGAGI (reference sequence). V lost 6 bases, J lost 11 bases, and 20 bases stayed unmatched. This CDR3 is built from 16 residues.

This chain uses TRBV5-4 with TRBJ1-5, with D hard to call. CDR3 length: 15 residues. V was shortened by 4 bases and J by 0 bases, with 11 bases between the two germline ends. Germline-derived CDR1 and CDR2 are SGHNT and YYREEE (reference sequence). The CDR3 loop reads CASSRGLDSNQPQHF. In nucleotides, the CDR3 is TGTGCCAGCAGCCGGGGTCTAGATAGCAATCAGCCCCAGCATTTT.